This TCR beta chain came from a study of cytomegalovirus exposure and HLA in healthy donors (TCRdb year 2017). About the investigation overall: In an earlier analysis of about 560 of the donors, approximately 260 Gb of sequence data and 100 million or so unique TCR beta sequences from about 179 million T cells were reported. A few DR-DQ haplotypes were treated as single units for association and clustering because of strong linkage in the cohort. The genetic ancestry cluster associated with self-reported Caucasian donors included 81% of the 300 to 450 genotyped donors. Rather than drawing on any new phenotypic data, the later analysis identified candidate immune exposures from TCR beta sequences and the way those sequences occurred across donors. A later genetic analysis used genome-wide SNP genotypes for about three fifths of the roughly 700 donors, treating that subset as a discovery cohort. HLA typing included class I and class II loci at four-digit resolution. Along with the approximately 670-subject first cohort, a separate validation cohort of over a hundred different subjects was used. An early release that covered about 600 HLA-typed donors contained approximately 300 gigabases of sequencing data and some 87 million unique TCR sequences. Every discovery cohort repertoire had been produced on one sequencing platform. To study patterns of TCR occurrence, a later analysis re-analyzed previously published TCR beta repertoires from under 750 donors and added high-resolution HLA genotyping. In an earlier analysis of several hundred of the donors, high-throughput TCR beta sequencing was used to judge whether each TCR beta V gene segment behaved as functional or pseudogenic. Alongside the repertoire data, information on donor age, sex, ethnicity and CMV serostatus was compiled. The study combined high-throughput TCR immunosequencing, statistical association of individual TCRs with disease status, and machine learning to predict cytomegalovirus infection status. The T cell repertoires of 550 to 850 subjects were profiled by immunosequencing and related to cytomegalovirus serostatus. Among some 400 genotyped donors of the cohort, an average of approximately 200,000 unique TCR beta nucleotide sequences was sequenced per donor, of which about 18% were non-productive. The number of typed donors differed by locus: 629-630 for A, B, C, DRB1 and DQB1; approximately 540 for DQA1; approximately 600 for DPA1; and roughly 470 for DPB1. The aim of the study was to test whether cataloging public T cell receptors could identify signatures of past pathogen exposure. The paper as a whole reports these results and caveats: Broadly in line with IMGT annotations, most TCR beta V segments showed up in productive rearrangements about 90% or about 30% of the time in an earlier analysis of approximately 640 of the donors. Correlated functional status among segregating V segments might reflect linkage disequilibrium, but an unknown experimental factor could not be ruled out. A later analysis associated 15,000 or so TCR beta sequences with specific HLA alleles at a false discovery rate of 0.05. Over 15 rarely observed V segments, including chromosome 9 orphons, were excluded from the earlier analysis of just under 600 of the donors because counts were too low. In a later analysis, HLA-associated TCR beta chains showed more clonal expansion and lower generation probabilities than non-associated chains that were equally common. A cluster of highly shared sequence variants was judged likely to represent a technical artifact of the sequencing pipeline. CMV serostatus was the only immune exposure information available for the cohort. When HLA alleles, especially DR and DQ, strongly co-occurred, TCR associations were difficult to assign to individual alleles. Roughly uniform sequencing depth across donors was assumed in presence/absence analyses, although this assumption may not hold. Because some donors lacked HLA typing at each locus, the association tests relied only on the typed subset. According to a later genetic analysis, donors in an Asian-associated ancestry cluster had fewer N-insertions in productive TCRs than the approximately 630-donor mean. In a later genetic analysis, a missense DCLRE1C variant was associated with V-gene and J-gene trimming of TCR beta chains, and the association was replicated in an independent cohort. Across donors, most TCR sequences were observed very rarely, whereas some public TCRs were present in many individuals. The classifier was reported to diagnose cytomegalovirus status with high specificity and sensitivity in both the original cohort and the validation cohort. A total of fewer than 200 TCR beta chains were listed by the study as associated with cytomegalovirus. A few of the identified cytomegalovirus-associated TCR beta chains were confirmed in vitro to be specific for cytomegalovirus antigens. A further reported finding was that TCR beta sequences accurately predicted the HLA-A and HLA-B alleles for most subjects in the first cohort. In a later analysis, TCR association rates were found to vary across HLA loci, with the most associated TCRs seen for DRB1 alleles and the fewest for HLA-C alleles. Some IMGT-functional V segments, including TRBV6-2 and TRBV6-3, could not be distinguished by the 87-base-pair reads and were therefore excluded. Most CMV-associated TCR beta chains appeared to be HLA-restricted in a later analysis, and the HLA associations seemed to be driven largely by CMV exposure. According to the authors, the approach could potentially be generalized to other disease states and immunological phenotypes. According to a later analysis, parvovirus B19, influenza, CMV and Epstein-Barr virus appeared linked to several top co-occurrence clusters. The cohort was sequenced for TCR beta chains only, and without alpha or paired-chain data the features that could be detected were limited.

The germline ends are 14 bases apart after V is trimmed by 5 bases and J by 3 bases. The CDR3 contains 15 residues, cysteine and phenylalanine counted. Only the CDR3 DNA is retained, 45 bases long and in frame from the first base. From the germline V gene, CDR1 is SGHRS and CDR2 is YFSETQ. A remark on this clone: Its specific antigen is unknown. Nothing much larger sits one base from this clone, and base qualities are not available.

In total, approximately 700 healthy bone marrow donors made up the cohort. Cohort members were all nominally healthy when sampled, although unrecorded immune exposures were likely present. The donor tested CMV seronegative and was one of the 352 seronegative cohort members. A peripheral blood sample was collected from each donor, and TCR beta sequencing was performed on peripheral blood mononuclear cells. Genomic DNA extraction from the blood cell samples was performed with the Qiagen DNeasy Blood Extraction Kit. Receptor libraries were prepared by the immunoSEQ multiplex PCR assay. A mixture of 60 forward primers for TCR Vbeta segments and 13 reverse primers for TCR Jbeta segments was used in the multiplex PCR. The CDR3 region of rearranged TCR beta genes was amplified from genomic DNA by a multiplex PCR assay. Amplified TCR beta libraries were sequenced as 87-base-pair reads on the Illumina HiSeq System. The original pipeline was this. A later analysis tallied approximately 87 million unique TCR beta chains across the 550 to 850 repertoires, and about 12 million of those chains were shared by two or more donors. Raw reads were error-corrected and collapsed into unique sequences with a nearest-neighbor algorithm that merged closely related sequences to remove PCR and sequencing errors. V, D and J gene segments were assigned by aligning CDR3 sequences to IMGT reference sequences. For a sequence to be retained, at least a six-nucleotide match to both a V gene segment and a J gene segment was required. A rearrangement was called productive if the CDR3 had no stop codons and remained in frame with V and J, and every other rearrangement was called non-productive. CDR3 was defined by IMGT convention, running from the second conserved V-encoded cysteine to the conserved J-encoded phenylalanine. The earlier analysis of roughly 590 of the donors excluded sequences that lacked an unambiguous match to a single V gene segment. An earlier analysis of several hundred of the donors called V segments functional above 56.7% productive rearrangements and segregating when the between-donor standard deviation exceeded 5%. To diagnose cytomegalovirus status from the catalog of TCR beta chain sequences, a statistical classification framework was built. V and J gene assignment, in a later analysis, came from comparing TCR nucleotide sequences with IMGT/GENE-DB human TR gene sequences. In a later analysis, CDR3 sequences and most-parsimonious VDJ recombination scenarios were assigned using the TCRdist pipeline. A later analysis defined each TCR beta chain by its CDR3 amino acid sequence plus V-gene family, and excluded reads lacking a unique V-gene family. A later analysis removed 550 to 650 highly shared, low-generation-probability nucleotide sequences to deal with suspected cross-contamination and a sequencing artifact. A later analysis calculated a clonal expansion index for each public chain from normalized within-repertoire ranks of inferred template counts. In a later analysis, generation probabilities were computed with a VDJ recombination model fitted to out-of-frame rearrangements, and the resulting probabilities were checked against IGoR. Hypergeometric tests were used in a later analysis to score TCR-TCR, TCR-HLA and TCR-CMV co-occurrence, with a repertoire-size bias correction applied to the TCR pairs. In a later analysis, false discovery rates were estimated by permuting HLA or CMV assignments 20 times. In a later analysis, co-occurring TCRs were grouped using DBSCAN, and TCRdist sequence similarity was added for clustering within HLA-allele-positive subsets. Repertoires with fewer than 30,000 or more than 120,000 public chains were left out of co-occurrence clustering, as were about 5 repertoires with anomalous nucleotide sharing. The source is immuneACCESS, and TCRdb retained only in-frame sequences with V and J called. Part of the clones is not carried over; for the studies checked, unresolved V genes explain less than half of this, and the remainder is unexplained. D and trimming were read from the DNA, whereas the V and J calls and clone size are those reported in that table. The sample records roughly 110,000 clones, 75% to 85% of which are singletons. The ten most abundant clones make up under 2% of the sample.

This clonotype originated in a man aged 50 or older in good health and CMV-seronegative. The sequence is built from TRBV5-1 and TRBJ2-2; possibly the D gene is TRBD2, per 5 matching bases. Material for sequencing was PBMCs. CDR3 region: CASSMRVSDTGELFF. In nucleotides, the sequence is TGCGCCAGCAGTATGCGGGTCTCTGACACCGGGGAGCTGTTTTTT.